These 21 T cell receptor beta chains came from one sample sequenced in a study of OX40 agonist ivuxolimab in advanced cancers. Using immunoSEQ multiplex PCR, the repertoire was profiled, and TCRdb retains in-frame clones only, with some absent. The table shows some 44,000 clones, with around 86% occurring only once. Material: CD4+ or CD8+ T cells sorted from blood, obtained in a trial of the OX40 agonist ivuxolimab. The receptors here all came from an adult with an advanced solid tumor such as melanoma, head and neck, liver or kidney cancer.

The chain is built from TRBV2 and TRBJ2-5; 9 bases line up with TRBD2. The DNA end favors TRBJ2-7, so the J call may be wrong. CDR3 length: 16 amino acids. The germline V gene encodes CDR1 SNHLY and CDR2 FYNNEI. The CDR3 spells CASSPSLLAGHYEQYF. The CDR3 DNA reads TGTGCCAGCAGTCCCTCGTTACTAGCGGGTCACTACGAGCAGTACTTC.

The chain employs TRBV2 and TRBJ2-1, with D perhaps matching TRBD1 (6 bases). Looked up from germline, CDR1 is SNHLY and CDR2 is FYNNEI. The CDR3 consists of 14 residues. V lost 4 bases and J 8 bases, leaving 15 bases between the germline ends. This CDR3 is CASSGFRGTYEQFF. In nucleotides, the CDR3 is TGTGCCAGCAGTGGTTTTAGGGGGACCTATGAGCAGTTCTTC.

V usage is TRBV7-9 and J usage is TRBJ1-2; D gene unclear. The CDR3 is 12 amino acids. Looked up from germline, CDR1 is SEHNR and CDR2 is FQNEAQ (reference sequence). V was trimmed by 4 bases and J by 6 bases, leaving 9 bases between them. CDR3 amino acids: CASSSGPDGYTF. For the CDR3, the DNA is TGTGCCAGCAGCTCCGGTCCGGATGGCTACACCTTC. The full variable domain, its missing parts supplied by reference TRBV7-9 and TRBJ1-2, is DTGVSQNPRHKITKRGQNVTFRCDPISEHNRLYWYRQTLGQGPEFLTYFQNEAQLEKSRLLSDRFSAERPKGSFSTLEIQRTEQGDSAMYLCASSSGPDGYTFGSGTRLTVV.

With regard to this clone: The same CDR3 is also encoded by other DNA sequences in this sample. This chain uses TRBV7-3 with TRBJ2-7, with 9 bases fitting TRBD1. Unmatched junction bases numbered 5, after V lost 5 bases and J lost 0 bases. CDR1 and CDR2 from the germline V gene are SGHTA and FQGTGA. The CDR3 is 15 amino acids. The CDR3 loop is CASSETGGSSYEQYF. The CDR3 DNA reads TGTGCCAGCAGCGAGACAGGGGGAAGCTCCTACGAGCAGTACTTC.

The V gene is TRBV6-1, the J gene TRBJ2-4; 7 bases are shared with TRBD1. This CDR3 has 16 residues. Germline assignment: CDR1 MNHNS and CDR2 SASEGT. J lost 0 bases, V lost 4 bases, and 6 bases had no gene match. CDR3 bases: TGTGCCAGCAGTGGACAGGGACAACTAGCCAAAAACATTCAGTACTTC. Translation: CASSGQGQLAKNIQYF.

The J gene is TRBJ2-4, the V gene TRBV5-8; the D gene is possibly TRBD1 (6 bases). The CDR3 runs 15 residues. Germline loops: CDR1 SGHTS, CDR2 YDEGEE. V was shortened by 2 bases and J by 7 bases, with 16 bases between the two germline ends. CDR3 nucleotide sequence: TGTGCCAGCAGCTTAGGAGGTGACAGGTGGAACATTCAGTACTTC. Translating gives CASSLGGDRWNIQYF. The full variable domain, with the rest looked up from reference TRBV5-8 and TRBJ2-4, is EAGVTQSPTHLIKTRGQQATLRCSPISGHTSVYWYQQALGLGLQFLLWYDEGEERNRGNFPPRFSGRQFPNYSSELNVNALELEDSALYLCASSLGGDRWNIQYFGAGTRLSVL.

The chain uses TRBV7-5 and TRBJ2-3; the tabulated D call, TRBD1, remains unverified against the DNA. TRBV7-5 is noted as a pseudogene. The length of the CDR3 is 16 residues. The CDR3 loop reads CVRSLGTATSTDTQYF. The CDR3 DNA follows: TGTGTCAGAAGCTTAGGGACAGCGACTAGCACAGATACGCAGTATTTT.

The chain links TRBV5-4 to TRBJ2-1, with 12 bases identical to TRBD2. Germline V gene lookup returns CDR1 SGHNT and CDR2 YYREEE (reference sequence). Trimming took 4 bases from V and 6 from J; bases not matched to a gene: 8. The CDR3 contains 16 residues. The CDR3 DNA reads as TGTGCCAGCAGCCCCAGTCGACTAGCGGGAGTCAATGAGCAGTTCTTC. This translates into CASSPSRLAGVNEQFF.

This rearrangement joins TRBV30 to TRBJ2-6; tentative D call: TRBD2 (7 bases). The CDR3 runs 15 residues. V was shortened by 2 bases and J by 0 bases, with 8 bases between the two germline ends. From germline, CDR1 is GTSNPN and CDR2 SVGIG (reference sequence). CDR3 sequence (DNA): TGTGCCTGGAGTAGGGGGGGCTCTGGGGCCAACGTCCTGACTTTC. Translating it yields CAWSRGGSGANVLTF.

The chain recombines TRBV21-1 with TRBJ2-7. TRBV21-1 is classified as a pseudogene. CDR3 length: 16 amino acids. The CDR3 protein is CASSKMGPPQHYEQYF. The CDR3 DNA is TGTGCCAGCAGCAAAATGGGTCCCCCTCAGCACTACGAGCAGTACTTC.

In the case of this clone: The sample contains more than one DNA sequence encoding this CDR3. The rearrangement uses TRBV29-1 and TRBJ2-7, with 8 bases that match TRBD1. Germline V CDR1 and CDR2: SQVTM, ANQGSEA. J lost 4 bases, V lost 5 bases, and 4 bases had no gene match. CDR3 length equals 12 residues. The CDR3 sequence is CSVRTGRYEQYF. CDR3 nucleotide sequence: TGCAGCGTTAGGACAGGGCGATACGAGCAGTACTTC.

This chain connects TRBV11-2 to TRBJ2-1; D unclear. The germline V and J ends were trimmed by 2 bases and 7 bases, with 12 bases remaining between them. Germline CDR1 reads SGHAT; CDR2 reads FQNNGV. The CDR3 contains 14 residues. The CDR3 sequence is CASSLLRHRNEQFF. CDR3 DNA sequence: TGTGCCAGCAGCTTACTGCGCCATCGGAATGAGCAGTTCTTC.

The chain links TRBV18 to TRBJ2-5; 11 nucleotides align to TRBD2. The DNA end is more similar to TRBJ2-7, so the J call may be wrong. The CDR3 extends over 15 amino acids. Germline CDR1 and CDR2: KGHSH and LQKENI. The chain's CDR3 is CASSSTSGNSYEQYF. DNA of the CDR3: TGTGCCAGCTCATCGACTAGCGGGAACTCCTACGAGCAGTACTTC.

The chain joins TRBV5-8 to TRBJ1-4, with D maybe TRBD1 (5 bases). The CDR3 spans 15 residues. Trimming took 0 bases from V and 7 from J, leaving 13 bases between them. Germline lookup yields CDR1 SGHTS and CDR2 YDEGEE. CDR3 loop: CASSLEGRVGEKLFF. CDR3 nucleotide sequence: TGTGCCAGCAGCTTGGAAGGCAGGGTGGGTGAAAAACTGTTTTTT.

The chain joins TRBV11-2 to TRBJ1-2; 7 nucleotides agree with TRBD1. The germline CDR1 and CDR2 sequences are SGHAT and FQNNGV. Losses at the gene ends were 4 bases for V and 7 bases for J; bases not matched to a gene: 9. This CDR3 has 14 amino acids. CDR3 sequence reads: CASSYGTADPGYTF. DNA of the CDR3: TGTGCCAGCAGCTACGGGACAGCGGACCCTGGCTACACCTTC.

The genes are TRBV5-8 and TRBJ2-7; D might be TRBD2 (5 bases). This CDR3 has 12 residues. The germline CDR1 and CDR2 sequences are SGHTS and YDEGEE. The germline V and J ends were trimmed by 4 bases and 6 bases, with 11 bases remaining between them. The CDR3 spells CASSLEGREQYF. CDR3 nucleotide sequence: TGTGCCAGCAGCCTTGAGGGCCGCGAGCAGTACTTC.

This chain joins TRBV14 and TRBJ2-7, with D maybe TRBD2 (6 bases). In germline, CDR1 is SGHDN, CDR2 FVKESK. The V gene lost 4 bases and the J gene lost 0 bases, with 16 bases spanning the gap. The CDR3 has 16 residues. This CDR3 is CASSRGGSASSYEQYF. For the CDR3, the DNA is TGTGCCAGCAGCCGTGGGGGGAGCGCTAGCTCCTACGAGCAGTACTTC.

This clone was detected once. V gene TRBV2 combines with J gene TRBJ2-7, with D possibly being TRBD1 (6 bases). The CDR3 loop spans 13 amino acids. The V end lost 4 bases, the J end lost 4 bases, and 11 bases lay between the germline ends. In germline, CDR1 is SNHLY, CDR2 FYNNEI. The CDR3 DNA sequence: TGTGCCAGCAGTGGGGACATTTTTTACGAGCAGTACTTC. It specifies CASSGDIFYEQYF.

The chain uses TRBV5-5 and TRBJ2-7; 11 bases are a match to TRBD2. V was clipped by 3 bases and J by 2 bases; unmatched bases: 4. The CDR3 spans 15 residues. Per germline, CDR1 SGHKS and CDR2 YYEKEE (reference sequence). The CDR3 DNA follows: TGTGCCAGCAGCTCTCTAGCGGGAGGCCCCTACGAGCAGTACTTC. This gives the protein CASSSLAGGPYEQYF. The full variable domain, with the rest looked up from reference TRBV5-5 and TRBJ2-7, is DAGVTQSPTHLIKTRGQQVTLRCSPISGHKSVSWYQQVLGQGPQFIFQYYEKEERGRGNFPDRFSARQFPNYSSELNVNALLLGDSALYLCASSSLAGGPYEQYFGPGTRLTVT.

The V gene is TRBV2, the J gene TRBJ2-7; 15 bases match TRBD2. The J segment lost 6 bases and the V segment lost 6 bases, leaving 3 bases of the junction unmatched. Germline V lookup: CDR1 SNHLY, CDR2 FYNNEI. The CDR3 extends over 14 amino acids. Written as DNA, the CDR3 is TGTGCCAGCAGCTCGGGACTAGCGGGAGGCGAGCAGTACTTC. Its translation is CASSSGLAGGEQYF.

The chain carries TRBV19 and TRBJ2-1; possible D gene TRBD2, 7 bases. The CDR3 spans 14 residues. Germline assignment: CDR1 LNHDA and CDR2 SQIVND (reference sequence). V was pared by 5 bases and J by 8 bases, with 16 bases between. The CDR3: CASSPRGGGYEQFF. DNA for the CDR3: TGTGCCAGTAGTCCGAGGGGAGGGGGATATGAGCAGTTCTTC.